Listed here is a single T cell receptor (beta chain). The antigen is unknown. The V gene lost 4 bases and the J gene lost 0 bases, with 10 bases spanning the gap. Germline V gene lookup returns CDR1 KGHSH and CDR2 LQKENI. This CDR3 spans 14 amino acids. Data came from immunoSEQ multiplex PCR; TCRdb stores just in-frame clones and leaves some out. The top ten hold roughly 1% of the sample, which has 95,000 to 110,000 clones, more than 85% seen once. The data originate from a study of graft-versus-host responses after intestinal transplantation. Across the whole study: Each recipient received anti-thymocyte globulin induction, then tacrolimus and steroids for 2 to 3 years.

Whole-study results and caveats: The presence of high graft-versus-host to host-versus-graft clonal ratios in allografts characterized patients with graft-donor T cell macrochimerism.

Sequenced material: unstimulated CD4+ T cells sorted from spleen or lymph node cells, taken before intestinal transplant. The V gene is TRBV18, the J gene TRBJ2-7; perhaps TRBD2 as D (6 bases). The receptor was derived from a human donor who received an intestinal transplant. The CDR3 spells CASSLPGLSYEQYF. The CDR3 nucleotides are TGTGCCAGCTCACTACCGGGACTCTCCTACGAGCAGTACTTC.